A selection of T cell receptor beta chains follows, all from one sample in a study of T cells and copy number aberrations in small-cell lung cancer. Method: immunoSEQ multiplex PCR; TCRdb's copy keeps in-frame clones and lacks some. Of under 7,000 clones listed, approximately 76% are singletons. Sequencing input: tumor tissue. The receptors shown here come from a man in his fifties or sixties with small cell lung cancer. The CDR3 runs from the conserved cysteine through the conserved F or W. The D gene is left open where the match is weak. Not every row has a clone size; where given, it reads once, few, many or a size class.

v_gene: TRBV7-9
abundance: medium-sized
d_gene: .
j_gene: TRBJ2-1
CDR3nt: TGTGCCAGCAGCTTAGGGCAGGGTTTGATCTCGGTGCAGTTCTTC
CDR3aa: CASSLGQGLISVQFF

v_gene: TRBV14
abundance: .
d_gene: .
j_gene: TRBJ2-1
CDR3nt: TGTGCCAGCAGCCAAGATCCCGTGGATGAGCAGTTCTTC
CDR3aa: CASSQDPVDEQFF

v_gene: TRBV14
abundance: .
d_gene: .
j_gene: TRBJ2-1
CDR3nt: TGTGCCAGCAGCACTCTTCTAAATGAGCAGTTCTTC
CDR3aa: CASSTLLNEQFF

v_gene: TRBV6-6
abundance: once
d_gene: .
j_gene: TRBJ2-1
CDR3nt: TGTGCCAGCAGCAGACCTGTCACCGACTACAATGAGCAGTTCTTC
CDR3aa: CASSRPVTDYNEQFF

v_gene: TRBV5-1
abundance: once
d_gene: TRBD1
j_gene: TRBJ2-5
CDR3nt: TGCGCCAGCAGCCAGGGACAGCCGCAAGAGACCCAGTACTTC
CDR3aa: CASSQGQPQETQYF

v_gene: TRBV7-9
abundance: .
d_gene: .
j_gene: TRBJ2-5
CDR3nt: TGTGCCAGCAGCTCCGTAAAAGAGACCCAGTACTTC
CDR3aa: CASSSVKETQYF

v_gene: TRBV30
abundance: .
d_gene: .
j_gene: TRBJ1-1
CDR3nt: TGTGCCTGGAGAACAGGGTATGGAGCTTTCTTT
CDR3aa: CAWRTGYGAFF

v_gene: TRBV27
abundance: few
d_gene: .
j_gene: TRBJ2-7
CDR3nt: TGTGCCAGCAGTAACGACTTAGGCTACGAGCAGTACTTC
CDR3aa: CASSNDLGYEQYF

v_gene: TRBV4-2
abundance: .
d_gene: TRBD1
j_gene: TRBJ2-7
CDR3nt: TGTGCCAGCAGCTACGACAGGGACGGCTACGAGCAGTACTTC
CDR3aa: CASSYDRDGYEQYF

v_gene: TRBV14
abundance: .
d_gene: TRBD2
j_gene: TRBJ2-7
CDR3nt: TGTGCCAGCAGCCAAGAAATTCGACTAGCGGGGAACTACGAGCAGTACTTC
CDR3aa: CASSQEIRLAGNYEQYF

v_gene: TRBV4-1
abundance: .
d_gene: .
j_gene: TRBJ1-1
CDR3nt: TGCGCCAGCAGCCAAATGAGCGTTACTGAAGCTTTCTTT
CDR3aa: CASSQMSVTEAFF

v_gene: TRBV5-1
abundance: .
d_gene: .
j_gene: TRBJ1-2
CDR3nt: TGCGCCAGCAGCTTGAGGGGGGGCAACTTTGGCTACACCTTC
CDR3aa: CASSLRGGNFGYTF

v_gene: TRBV28
abundance: .
d_gene: .
j_gene: TRBJ2-3
CDR3nt: TGTGCCAGCAGTTTTTGTCCCGGGAGATATGCAGATACGCAGTATTTT
CDR3aa: CASSFCPGRYADTQYF

v_gene: TRBV28
abundance: .
d_gene: .
j_gene: TRBJ2-7
CDR3nt: TGTGCCACCCGAGGGACAATTTCCTACGAGCAGTACTTC
CDR3aa: CATRGTISYEQYF

v_gene: TRBV6-5
abundance: .
d_gene: .
j_gene: TRBJ2-3
CDR3nt: TGTGCCAGCATCAAAGGAGATACGCAGTATTTT
CDR3aa: CASIKGDTQYF

v_gene: TRBV30
abundance: .
d_gene: .
j_gene: TRBJ1-1
CDR3nt: TGTGCCTGGAGTGCCCAAGTTAACAGTGACACTGAAGCTTTCTTT
CDR3aa: CAWSAQVNSDTEAFF